A single sample is the source of the 9 T cell receptor beta chains below, sequenced in a study of vaccination effects on CD4 cells after COVID-19. Sequencing was performed with immunoSEQ multiplex PCR; in TCRdb, only in-frame clones are kept and a portion is missing. This sample has about 70,000 clones, with about 80% found just once. Antigen-specific CD4+ T cells were expanded (with viral peptide pools) by the ViraFEST assay ahead of sequencing. With roughly 10 days of culture completed, CD4+ T cells were isolated. Absence of prior SARS-CoV-2 infection characterized the vaccine recipients, who showed negative nucleocapsid antibodies. Their recognized antigens are unknown. The sequences come from CD4+ T cells from PBMCs cultured with SARS-CoV-2 spike peptides, collected before COVID-19 vaccination. Every receptor here comes from a human donor who received a COVID-19 vaccine.

V is TRBV30 and J is TRBJ1-1; no reliable D call. CDR1 and CDR2 (germline): GTSNPN, SVGIG (reference sequence). V lost 0 bases and J lost 1, with 9 bases in between. The CDR3 sequence is 14 residues long. Written as DNA, the CDR3 is TGTGCCTGGAGTGTAATCCGGAGGAACACTGAAGCTTTCTTT. Encoded protein: CAWSVIRRNTEAFF.

This clone turned up a few times. The gene calls are TRBV7-8 and TRBJ2-7; TRBD2 agrees at 7 bases. The CDR3 extends over 12 amino acids. V shed 5 bases, J shed 6 bases, and the junction held 4 bases outside the gene matches. The germline V gene has CDR1 SGHVS and CDR2 FQNEAQ. This CDR3 reads CASSAGGGEQYV. CDR3 sequence (DNA): TGTGCCAGCAGCGCTGGGGGGGGCGAGCAGTACGTC.

In DNA form, the CDR3 reads TGTGCCAGCAGCTCAATAGAAACTGAAGCTTTCTTT. The encoded protein is CASSSIETEAFF. The chain has TRBV5-6 and TRBJ1-1; D remains ambiguous. Per the germline V gene, CDR1 is SGHDT and CDR2 is YYEEEE. V lost 3 bases and J 5 bases, leaving 8 bases between the germline ends. This CDR3 comprises 12 residues.

The V call is TRBV7-2, the J call TRBJ1-6; tentative D call: TRBD1 (5 bases). There are 13 residues in the CDR3. The V end was cut by 1 base, the J end by 10 bases, with 8 bases between. Per the germline V gene, CDR1 is SGHTA and CDR2 is FQGNSA. This CDR3 reads CASSLGGRSPLHF. The CDR3 DNA sequence: TGTGCCAGCAGCTTAGGGGGACGGTCACCCCTCCACTTT. Looking up the rest from reference TRBV7-2 and TRBJ1-6 gives the full variable domain: GAGVSQSPSNKVTEKGKDVELRCDPISGHTALYWYRQSLGQGLEFLIYFQGNSAPDKSGLPSDRFSAERTGGSVSTLTIQRTQQEDSAVYLCASSLGGRSPLHFGNGTRLTVT.

This CDR3 is CASSRLSGAEAFF. In DNA form, the CDR3 reads TGTGCCAGCAGCCGTCTATCAGGGGCTGAAGCTTTCTTT. The chain has TRBV6-4 and TRBJ1-1; tentative D call: TRBD1 (6 bases). This CDR3 contains 13 residues. The V end was cut by 6 bases, the J end by 6 bases, with 14 bases between. In germline, CDR1 is MRHNA, CDR2 SNTAGT.

This clone showed up just a few times. The genes are TRBV19 and TRBJ2-3, with a possible D match to TRBD2 (6 bases). Germline CDR1 is LNHDA and CDR2 is SQIVND (reference sequence). Trimming took 7 bases from V and 4 from J, leaving 18 bases between them. The CDR3 is made up of 15 amino acids. This CDR3 reads CASTPRGVGSDTQYF. CDR3 bases: TGTGCCAGTACCCCTCGCGGGGTGGGATCAGATACGCAGTATTTT.

The chain couples TRBV7-2 to TRBJ2-2, with 8 bases matching TRBD1. This CDR3 spans 16 amino acids. Trimming at V came to 3 bases and at J to 0 bases, leaving 3 bases not matched to a gene. CDR1 and CDR2 (germline): SGHTA, FQGNSA. CDR3 loop: CASSFSDRANTGELFF. Here the CDR3 DNA reads TGTGCCAGCAGCTTCTCGGACAGGGCGAACACCGGGGAGCTGTTTTTT.

The chain is built from TRBV7-8 and TRBJ2-1; TRBD2 agrees at 12 bases. The J segment lost 5 bases and the V segment lost 5 bases, leaving 4 bases of the junction unmatched. The length of the CDR3 is 15 residues. Looked up from germline, CDR1 is SGHVS and CDR2 is FQNEAQ. CDR3 protein: CASSRGLAGNNEQFF. The CDR3 nucleotides are TGTGCCAGCAGCCGAGGACTAGCGGGGAACAATGAGCAGTTCTTC. The variable domain in full, completed from reference TRBV7-8 and TRBJ2-1, reads GAGVSQSPRYKVAKRGQDVALRCDPISGHVSLFWYQQALGQGPEFLTYFQNEAQLDKSGLPSDRFFAERPEGSVSTLKIQRTQQEDSAVYLCASSRGLAGNNEQFFGPGTRLTVL.

This rearrangement joins TRBV24-1 to TRBJ2-3; D call uncertain. This CDR3 comprises 14 residues. CDR1 is KGHDR, CDR2 SFDVKD, per germline. The ends were cut back, 12 bases at V and 2 bases at J, with 17 bases in the middle. CDR3: CAAAPGQPTDTQYF. The CDR3 coding sequence is TGTGCCGCCGCCCCCGGGCAGCCCACAGATACGCAGTATTTT.